The present TCR beta chain was sequenced within a study of T-cell reconstitution after alpha-beta-depleted transplantation in children. Overall study results and limits: The study traced high day-60 TCRbeta diversity in some patients to surviving recipient T cells and thymic progenitors. One year after transplant, T-cell counts and diversity came mostly from newly produced T cells. In patients about two months after transplant, alpha-beta T cells reportedly arose from several hundred expanded graft clones.

CDR3 length: 17 amino acids. Germline lookup yields CDR1 MNHEY and CDR2 SVGEGT. The junction had 11 bases not matched to a gene; V was cut back by 0 bases and J by 5 bases. Details on this clonotype: Antigen specificity is unknown.

Using unique molecular identifiers, the investigators prepared the TCRbeta library. MiXCR, applied by TCRdb to the PCR reads, yields one record per CDR3 protein. The top ten hold about 28% of the sample, which has about 900,000 distinct CDR3 sequences, about 29% seen once. The chain couples TRBV6-2 or TRBV6-3 to TRBJ1-1, with 8 bases matching TRBD1. This TCR was sampled from a boy under two years old who had a stem cell transplant for SCID, so the T cells may come from the graft donor. The sample here was PBMCs, mostly from graft donor cells, taken 360 days after TCRalphabeta/CD19-depleted stem cell transplant. CDR3 nucleotide sequence: TGTGCCAGCAGTTACTCGGGAGCGGGCAGGGGGCAAACTGAAGCTTTCTTT. Protein product: CASSYSGAGRGQTEAFF.